Here is one T cell receptor (beta chain) with its context. This entry is derived from a study of control samples from healthy donors and cancer patients. The data were produced by immunoSEQ multiplex PCR, yet TCRdb's version contains in-frame clones alone and is incomplete. The data hold about 190,000 clones, with about 89% observed a single time. Germline-derived CDR1 and CDR2 are SGHDT and YYEEEE. This CDR3 spans 14 amino acids. The V and J ends lost 0 bases and 4 bases respectively, with 8 bases between them. The rearrangement uses TRBV5-6 and TRBJ1-3, with TRBD1 as a possible D gene (5 bases). The sequence derives from a man aged 25 to 40 in good health. Material: blood. The CDR3 spells CASSLGQLGNTIYF. In DNA, the CDR3 is TGTGCCAGCAGCTTGGGACAGCTAGGAAACACCATATATTTT.